A selection of T cell receptor beta chains follows, all from one sample in a study of beta chain features in type 1 diabetes. Method: immunoSEQ multiplex PCR; TCRdb's copy keeps in-frame clones and lacks some. The repertoire consists of some 250,000 clones, with about 30% occurring once and the leading ten covering under 4.5%. The specimen sequenced was central memory CD4+ T cells from blood. These receptors originate from a man aged 25 to 45 in good health. Each CDR3 is given with its conserved first and last residue. The D gene is left open where the match is weak. Expanded clones are given a class, and other clones once, few, many or no size at all.

clone_size	cdr3_length	v_call	d_call	j_call	cdr3_nt	cdr3_aa
NA	16	TRBV27	TRBD2	TRBJ2-3	TGTGCCAGCTGTCGCAGCGGGAGGCGTTGGACAGATACGCAGTATTTT	CASCRSGRRWTDTQYF
NA	14	TRBV29-1	NA	TRBJ2-5	TGCAGCGTGGATCGACCGGGCCTCGCAGAGACCCAGTACTTC	CSVDRPGLAETQYF
NA	14	TRBV2	NA	TRBJ1-5	TGTGCCAGCAGCCCCGGGTTAGCGGATCAGCCCCAGCATTTT	CASSPGLADQPQHF
few	11	TRBV5-4	NA	TRBJ2-3	TGTGCCGTGGGGGTTACAGATACGCAGTATTTT	CAVGVTDTQYF
NA	13	TRBV10-3	TRBD1	TRBJ2-5	TGTGCCATCAGTACAGGGGAAAAGGAGACCCAGTACTTC	CAISTGEKETQYF
NA	12	TRBV7-8	NA	TRBJ1-2	TGTGCCAGCAGCTCCGCCCTTCATGGCTACACCTTC	CASSSALHGYTF
NA	11	TRBV20-1	NA	TRBJ1-3	TGCAGTAGCGTCTCTGGAAACACCATATATTTT	CSSVSGNTIYF
NA	17	TRBV2	NA	TRBJ2-1	TGTGCCAGCAGTCCCCTTCAGGGAGACTATCTCTACAATGAGCAGTTCTTC	CASSPLQGDYLYNEQFF
NA	12	TRBV6-5	NA	TRBJ2-7	TGTGCCACCCGGACTGACTCCTACGAGCAGTACTTC	CATRTDSYEQYF
NA	15	TRBV6-5	TRBD1	TRBJ1-5	TGTGCCAGCAGCCTCTTGGGGACAGGGAATCAGCCCCAGCATTTT	CASSLLGTGNQPQHF
NA	13	TRBV30	TRBD1	TRBJ2-5	TGTGCCTGGTCGAACCAGGGGGTAGAGACCCAGTACTTC	CAWSNQGVETQYF
few	14	TRBV4-3	TRBD1	TRBJ2-7	TGCGCCAGCAGCCAAGGGCCACAGGGGTACGAGCAGTACTTC	CASSQGPQGYEQYF
many	15	TRBV4-3	TRBD1	TRBJ1-2	TGCGCCAGCAGCCCTACGGGACAGCCCCTCTATGGCTACACCTTC	CASSPTGQPLYGYTF
NA	15	TRBV30	TRBD1	TRBJ2-1	TGTGCCTGGAATGTAGGACAGGGGGCTTACAATGAGCAGTTCTTC	CAWNVGQGAYNEQFF
NA	17	TRBV14	TRBD2	TRBJ2-1	TGTGCCAGCAGCCAAGTGGTCGAGCGGGAGTTTCCGAATGAGCAGTTCTTC	CASSQVVEREFPNEQFF
NA	15	TRBV19	TRBD1	TRBJ2-2	TGTGCCAGTAGTATACAACAGGGGGCTAACGGGGAGCTGTTTTTT	CASSIQQGANGELFF